This T cell receptor (beta chain) comes out of a study of T cell responses to AZD1222 COVID-19 vaccine. Overall study results and limits: At 160-218 and 743-854, vaccine-associated CD4 TCRs were dominant, and they spanned spike. An increase in Spike-specific TCR breadth and depth was observed after two AZD1222 doses. Donors were largely white British and mainly female; clonal diversity was possibly underestimated.

In regard to this clone: Its target is not known.

TCRdb's table, derived via immunoSEQ multiplex PCR, lists solely in-frame clones and lacks some. This sample lists over 140,000 clones; its ten largest clones have 2.2%. The V segment lost 6 bases and the J segment 9 bases; nucleotides outside the gene matches: 16. There are 16 residues in the CDR3. Germline-derived CDR1 and CDR2 are SNHLY and FYNNEI. The chain joins TRBV2 to TRBJ2-1; 8 bases are a match to TRBD1. The clonotype was recovered from an adult in good health. The sequenced material came from peripheral blood. CDR3 in DNA: TGTGCCAGCAGCCGGTCTCAGGGGGCGCAGACCGGTGAGCAGTTCTTC. Translated: CASSRSQGAQTGEQFF.